These 6 T cell receptor beta chains came from one sample sequenced in a study of shared T cell receptors in the human thymus. Repertoires were generated with immunoSEQ multiplex PCR, while TCRdb's copy carries only in-frame clones and drops some. The sample includes some 760,000 clones, 80% to 90% of them seen just once. These data were also filed under a second study, of human thymus T cells.

The source material was thymocytes. Every receptor here comes from a girl under three years old with a congenital heart defect.

This chain links TRBV7-9 with TRBJ2-7; possible D gene TRBD1, 6 bases. The CDR3 has 15 amino acids. The V end lost 2 bases, the J end lost 6 bases, and 17 bases lay between the germline ends. The germline V gene encodes CDR1 SEHNR and CDR2 FQNEAQ (reference sequence). The CDR3 DNA reads as TGTGCCAGCAGCTTAAGTGACAGGCCGTCTGGCGAGCAGTACTTC. Its protein product is CASSLSDRPSGEQYF.

The V call is TRBV19, the J call TRBJ1-1; 10 bases fit TRBD1. This CDR3 has 14 residues. Germline lookup yields CDR1 LNHDA and CDR2 SQIVND (reference sequence). Unmatched junction bases numbered 1, after V lost 6 bases and J lost 0 bases. This CDR3 reads CASRGQGLNTEAFF. For the CDR3, the DNA is TGTGCCAGTAGGGGACAGGGGTTGAACACTGAAGCTTTCTTT.

This chain uses TRBV9 with TRBJ2-2; 11 positions agree with TRBD2. V lost 3 bases to trimming and J lost 3 bases; unmatched junction nucleotides: 7. Germline CDR1 is SGDLS and CDR2 is YYNGEE. This CDR3 contains 17 residues. CDR3 sequence reads: CASSAQPGLADTGELFF. The CDR3 DNA reads TGTGCCAGCAGCGCGCAGCCGGGACTAGCGGACACCGGGGAGCTGTTTTTT.

This chain connects TRBV27 to TRBJ1-1; D not certain. This CDR3 is built from 14 residues. V was pared by 4 bases and J by 1 base, with 10 bases between. The V gene's germline CDR1 is MNHEY and CDR2 SMNVEV (reference sequence). The CDR3 loop is CASSSRDKNTEAFF. The CDR3 DNA is TGTGCCAGCAGTTCAAGAGATAAGAACACTGAAGCTTTCTTT.

The chain is built from TRBV2 and TRBJ2-4; D unclear. V dropped 6 bases and J dropped 3 bases, with 9 bases sitting between them. This CDR3 has 13 residues. CDR1 and CDR2 (germline): SNHLY, FYNNEI. The DNA for the CDR3 is TGTGCCAGCAGGGTTAGTGGCAAAAACATTCAGTACTTC. Translating it yields CASRVSGKNIQYF.

The rearrangement uses TRBV6-4 and TRBJ1-2; D is unresolved. The CDR3 is made up of 12 amino acids. V was pared by 2 bases and J by 14 bases, with 15 bases between. Germline CDR1 and CDR2: MRHNA and SNTAGT. CDR3 DNA: TGTGCCAGCAGTGACGGGCCGTCGCGGAGGACCTTC. Translating it yields CASSDGPSRRTF.